This entry concerns a single T cell receptor beta chain. Its antigen is unidentified. The entry originates in a study of cytomegalovirus exposure and HLA in healthy donors. Researchers ran the PCR with 60 Vbeta and 13 Jbeta primers. The table came from immunoSEQ multiplex PCR; TCRdb's copy has only in-frame clones and leaves some out. The table has approximately 190,000 clones, 82% seen once; the top ten hold 0.8%. Germline V CDR1 and CDR2: LNHDA, SQIVND (reference sequence). The CDR3 has 13 residues. Trimming cost V 4 bases and J 5 bases; bases outside gene matches: 4. Study-wide points: As was reported, the classifier diagnosed cytomegalovirus status with high specificity and sensitivity. Later analysis suggested most CMV-associated TCR beta chains were HLA-restricted. A missense DCLRE1C variant was associated with V- and J-gene trimming of TCR beta chains in a later analysis, and an independent cohort replicated the association.

This chain uses TRBV19 with TRBJ2-5; 7 bases are shared with TRBD1. Sequenced sample: PBMCs. This receptor was obtained from a young woman in good health and CMV-seronegative. CDR3 in amino acids: CASSRGTAETQYF. For the CDR3, the DNA is TGTGCCAGTAGTAGAGGGACAGCGGAGACCCAGTACTTC. Supplemented by reference TRBV19 and TRBJ2-5, the full variable domain reads DGGITQSPKYLFRKEGQNVTLSCEQNLNHDAMYWYRQDPGQGLRLIYYSQIVNDFQKGDIAEGYSVSREKKESFPLTVTSAQKNPTAFYLCASSRGTAETQYFGPGTRLLVL.